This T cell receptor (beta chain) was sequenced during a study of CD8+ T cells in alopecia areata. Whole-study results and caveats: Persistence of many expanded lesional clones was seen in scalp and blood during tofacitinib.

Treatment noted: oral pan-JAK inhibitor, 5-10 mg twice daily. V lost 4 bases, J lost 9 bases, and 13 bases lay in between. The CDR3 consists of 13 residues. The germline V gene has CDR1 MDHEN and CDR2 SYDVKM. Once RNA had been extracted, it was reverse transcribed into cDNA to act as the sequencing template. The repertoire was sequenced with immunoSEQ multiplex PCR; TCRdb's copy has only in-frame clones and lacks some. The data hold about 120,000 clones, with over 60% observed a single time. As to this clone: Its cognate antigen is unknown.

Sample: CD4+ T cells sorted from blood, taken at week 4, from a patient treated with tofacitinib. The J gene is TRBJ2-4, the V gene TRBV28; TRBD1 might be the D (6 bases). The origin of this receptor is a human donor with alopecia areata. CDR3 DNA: TGTGCCAGCAGTTCCACAGGGTTGCTCATTCAGTACTTC. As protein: CASSSTGLLIQYF. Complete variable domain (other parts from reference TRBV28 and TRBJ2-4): DVKVTQSSRYLVKRTGEKVFLECVQDMDHENMFWYRQDPGLGLRLIYFSYDVKMKEKGDIPEGYSVSREKKERFSLILESASTNQTSMYLCASSSTGLLIQYFGAGTRLSVL.